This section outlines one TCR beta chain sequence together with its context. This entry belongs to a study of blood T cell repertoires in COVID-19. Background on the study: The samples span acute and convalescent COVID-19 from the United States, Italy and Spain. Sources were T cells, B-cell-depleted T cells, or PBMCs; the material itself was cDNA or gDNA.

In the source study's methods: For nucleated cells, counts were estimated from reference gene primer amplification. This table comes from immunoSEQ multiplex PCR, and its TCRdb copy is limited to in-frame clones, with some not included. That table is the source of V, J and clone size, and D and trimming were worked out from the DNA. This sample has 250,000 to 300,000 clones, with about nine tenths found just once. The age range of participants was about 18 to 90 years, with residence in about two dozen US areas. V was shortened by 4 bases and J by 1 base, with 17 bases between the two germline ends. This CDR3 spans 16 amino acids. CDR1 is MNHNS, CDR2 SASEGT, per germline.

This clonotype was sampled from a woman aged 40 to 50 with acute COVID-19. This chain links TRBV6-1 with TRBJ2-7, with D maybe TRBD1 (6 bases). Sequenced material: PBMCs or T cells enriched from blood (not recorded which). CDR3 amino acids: CASSVIGQSLSYEQYF. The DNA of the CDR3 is TGTGCCAGCAGTGTGATAGGACAGTCCCTATCCTACGAGCAGTACTTC.